This is a list of T cell receptor beta chains from one sample in a study of shared clonotypes between healthy human individuals. Repertoires were generated with immunoSEQ multiplex PCR, while TCRdb's copy carries only in-frame clones and drops some. This table holds millions of clones, 93% found once. The sample consisted of naive CD4+ T cells from PBMCs. The source of these receptors is a man in his late teens or twenties in good health. Some clones in this sample may be carry-over from other donors' samples. CDR3s include the opening cysteine and the closing phenylalanine or tryptophan.

TRBV4-1 | CASSQGPRAKNIQYF
TRBV15 | CATSRVTSWTQYF
TRBV25-1 | CASSEDLRTGQTTGELFF
TRBV4-1 | CASSSSPGTGQETQYF
TRBV6-4 | CASLGRLAGQYEQYF
TRBV5-1 | CASRAGTVNTGELFF
TRBV11-3 | CASSFNRDSKTQYF
TRBV6-6 | CASTPGTSGVEQYF
TRBV5-4 | CASSPGGGRARLETQYF
TRBV2 | CASSGQGIYEQYF
TRBV5-1 | CASSLAPGGAETQYF
TRBV27 | CASSPRRVSGISNQPQHF
TRBV14 | CASSQEAGSRGYTF
TRBV5-1 | CASSFSGGSRGSEQFF
TRBV11-2 | CASSPVGAEAFF
TRBV4-1 | CASSPDSNQPQHF
TRBV18 | CASSPGVDEKLFF
TRBV18 | CASSPNRGSISGNTIYF
TRBV28 | CATIEANTGELFF
TRBV7-2 | CASSSVRGAGNEQFF
TRBV29-1 | CSVGGLGFYEQYF
TRBV7-8 | CASSGTSLLTGYNEQFF